The entry that follows covers one T cell receptor (beta chain) sequence. Its specificity is unknown. This entry is derived from a study of long-term antiretroviral therapy in people with HIV. A v3.0 immunoSEQ assay was performed at survey level. TCRdb's table, derived via immunoSEQ multiplex PCR, lists solely in-frame clones and lacks some. The data show 20,000 to 30,000 clones, 79% seen once. Study-level results: In the period from the mid-2000s to the late 2010s, blood was collected, possibly under older ART regimens.

Clinicians in the United States treated all participants with HIV. Going into DNA extraction, samples held about 0.85-11 million cryopreserved PBMC. V shed 4 bases and J 0 bases; nucleotides not matched to a gene: 2. The CDR3 extends over 15 amino acids. CDR1 and CDR2 (germline): LGHNA, YSLEER. The material was unsorted PBMCs, obtained 1.2 years after starting antiretroviral therapy. The rearrangement links TRBV4-3 to TRBJ2-7; 11 positions agree with TRBD2. This TCR was recovered from a middle-aged woman with HIV. CDR3: CASSLGTSGSYEQYF. The CDR3 DNA sequence: TGCGCCAGCAGCCTGGGGACTAGCGGCTCCTACGAGCAGTACTTC.